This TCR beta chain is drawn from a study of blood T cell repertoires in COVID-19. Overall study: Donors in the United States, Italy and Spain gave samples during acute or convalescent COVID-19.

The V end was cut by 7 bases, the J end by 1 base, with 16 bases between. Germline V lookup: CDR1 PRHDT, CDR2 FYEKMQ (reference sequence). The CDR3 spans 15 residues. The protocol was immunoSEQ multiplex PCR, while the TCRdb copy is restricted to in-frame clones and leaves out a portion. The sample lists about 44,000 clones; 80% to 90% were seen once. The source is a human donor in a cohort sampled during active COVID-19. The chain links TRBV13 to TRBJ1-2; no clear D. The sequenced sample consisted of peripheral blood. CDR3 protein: CASTFQQLFNYGYTF. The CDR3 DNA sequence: TGTGCCAGCACCTTTCAACAGCTTTTTAACTATGGCTACACCTTC.